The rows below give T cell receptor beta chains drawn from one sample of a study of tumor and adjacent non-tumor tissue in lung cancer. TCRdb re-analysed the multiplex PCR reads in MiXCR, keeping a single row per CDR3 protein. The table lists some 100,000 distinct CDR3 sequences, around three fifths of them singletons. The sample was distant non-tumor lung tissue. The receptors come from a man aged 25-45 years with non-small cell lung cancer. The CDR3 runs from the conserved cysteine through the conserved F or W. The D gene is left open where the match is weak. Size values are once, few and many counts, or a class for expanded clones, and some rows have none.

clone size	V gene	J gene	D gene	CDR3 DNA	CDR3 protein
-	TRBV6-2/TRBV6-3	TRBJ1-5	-	TGTGCCACCGATCGGCAGTCAAGCAATCAGCCCCACCATTTT	CATDRQSSNQPHHF
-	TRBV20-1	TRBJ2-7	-	TGCAGTGCGTCGGAGGGGGGAACTAGTCATGAGCAGTACTTC	CSASEGGTSHEQYF
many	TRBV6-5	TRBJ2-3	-	TGTGCCAGCAGTTATTCGGGGCTTACGCAGTATTTT	CASSYSGLTQYF
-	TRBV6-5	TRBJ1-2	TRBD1	TGTGCCAGCGGTACCGGGACAGGGCATGGCTACACCTTC	CASGTGTGHGYTF
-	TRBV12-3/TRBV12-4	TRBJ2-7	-	TGTGCCAGCAGTTTGGGGCAGTCCCCCTACGAACAGTACTTC	CASSLGQSPYEQYF
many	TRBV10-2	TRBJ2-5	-	TGCGCCAGCAGTGATGGGGGACTTCCTGAGACCCAGTACTTC	CASSDGGLPETQYF
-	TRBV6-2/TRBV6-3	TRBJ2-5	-	TGTGTCAGCATTACCCCTGAGGGTATGGAAGAGACCCAGTACTTC	CVSITPEGMEETQYF
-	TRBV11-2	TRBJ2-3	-	TGTGCCAGCAGCTCGGGACTGGCTGGAGGAAGAGATACGCAGTATTTT	CASSSGLAGGRDTQYF
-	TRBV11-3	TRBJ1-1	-	TGTGCCAGCAGCCCGGGACAACTAAACACTGAAGCTTCCTTT	CASSPGQLNTEASF
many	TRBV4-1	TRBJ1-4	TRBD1	TGCGCCAGCAGCGCGCCCGGGACAGGGGTTGAAAAACTGTTTTTT	CASSAPGTGVEKLFF
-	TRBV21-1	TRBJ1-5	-	TGTGCCAGCAGCAAAGGAACGGTAGGCAATCAGCCCCAGCTTTTT	CASSKGTVGNQPQLF
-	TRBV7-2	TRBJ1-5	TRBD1	TGTGCCAGCAGCCGGACAGGGATTAGCAATCAGCCCCAGCATTTT	CASSRTGISNQPQHF
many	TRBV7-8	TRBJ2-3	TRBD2	TGTGCCAGCAGCCGCACTAGCGGGGGGGCCGGAGATACGCAGTATTTT	CASSRTSGGAGDTQYF
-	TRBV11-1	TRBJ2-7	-	TGTGCCAGCAGCTTAGCCCCGACAGACTACGATCAGTACTTC	CASSLAPTDYDQYF
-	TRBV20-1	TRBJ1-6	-	TGCAGTGTTGCTGGTCCACAGGGAGGATCACCCCTCCACTTT	CSVAGPQGGSPLHF
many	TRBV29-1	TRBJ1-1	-	TGCAGCGTTGAAGATGGAATGGGAGCTTTCTTT	CSVEDGMGAFF
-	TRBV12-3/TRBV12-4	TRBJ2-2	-	TGTGCCAGCAGTTTTCCCACTTCCACCGGGGAGCTGTTTTTT	CASSFPTSTGELFF
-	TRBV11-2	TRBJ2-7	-	TGTGCCAGCAGCTCAACTGACAGTTCCCCCGCCTACGAGCACTACTTC	CASSSTDSSPAYEHYF
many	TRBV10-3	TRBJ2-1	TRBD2	TGTGCCATCAGCTCGGGGGGAGGGACCTACAATGAGCAGTTCTTC	CAISSGGGTYNEQFF
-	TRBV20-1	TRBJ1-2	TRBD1	TGCAGTGCTGGAGATTCGAGACAGGGAAACTATGGCTACATCTTC	CSAGDSRQGNYGYIF
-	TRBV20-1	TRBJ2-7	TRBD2	TGCAGTGCTAGTTGGCTAGCGGAGTACGAGCAGTACTTC	CSASWLAEYEQYF
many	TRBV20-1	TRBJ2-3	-	TGCAGTGCTAGTCTAACCACGATTCCCGAAACGCAGTATTTT	CSASLTTIPETQYF
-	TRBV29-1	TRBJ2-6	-	-	CSVASGSGANVRTF
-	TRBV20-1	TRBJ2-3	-	TGCAGTGCTCTCCTGACGCGGGGCTATAGCACATATACGCAGTATTTT	CSALLTRGYSTYTQYF
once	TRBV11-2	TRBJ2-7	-	TGTGCCAGCAGCTCCCTCAGACAAGGCTCTAACTACGAGCAGTACTTC	CASSSLRQGSNYEQYF
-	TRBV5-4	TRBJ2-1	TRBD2	TGTGCCAGCAGCCCTGGCAAGTCTAGCGGGGGAGTCGATGAGCAGTTCTTC	CASSPGKSSGGVDEQFF
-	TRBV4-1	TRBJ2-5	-	TGCGCCAGCAGCCAAGGACCCGTGGCGGGAGAGACCCAGTACTTC	CASSQGPVAGETQYF
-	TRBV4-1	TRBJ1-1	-	TGTGCCACCAGCCAGGAGGGACACTTGAACACTGAAGCTTTCTTT	CATSQEGHLNTEAFF
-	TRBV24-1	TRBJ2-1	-	TGTACCACCAGTGACCACGGCACTGGTGTGTGGTTCTTC	CTTSDHGTGVWFF
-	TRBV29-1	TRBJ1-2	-	TGCAGCGTTGAGAATCAAGGCGGTGGCTGCACCTTC	CSVENQGGGCTF
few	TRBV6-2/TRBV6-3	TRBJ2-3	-	TGTGCCAGCGGGCCCACCTCGACTTGGGATACGCAGTATTTT	CASGPTSTWDTQYF
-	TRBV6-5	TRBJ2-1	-	TGTGCCGGCAGTAGGGGGGCTGGACAGAGTGCGTACAATGAGCAGTTCTTC	CAGSRGAGQSAYNEQFF
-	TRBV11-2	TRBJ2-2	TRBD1	TGTGCCAGCAGCCCCCGACAGGGGGCGAACATCGGGGAGCTGTTTTTT	CASSPRQGANIGELFF
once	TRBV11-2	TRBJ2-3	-	TGTGCCAGCAGCTTCACCGGAATAGATACGCAGTATTTT	CASSFTGIDTQYF
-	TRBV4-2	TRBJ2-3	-	TGTGCCAACAGCCAAGATGGGGGGATAGAGCCTATGCAGTATTTT	CANSQDGGIEPMQYF
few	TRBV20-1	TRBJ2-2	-	TGCAGCGCACAGAGGGGCACCGGGAGGCTGTTTTTT	CSAQRGTGRLFF
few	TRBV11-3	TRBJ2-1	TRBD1	TGTGCCAGCAGCTCAGGGGGTTTATACAATGAGCAGTTCTTC	CASSSGGLYNEQFF
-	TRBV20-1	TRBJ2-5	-	TGCAGTGCTAGAGAGGGTTCTAGAGGAGAGACCCAGTACTTC	CSAREGSRGETQYF
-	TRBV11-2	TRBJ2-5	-	TGTGCCAGCAGCCTCCCCGGGACACCACAAGAGACCCAGTACTTC	CASSLPGTPQETQYF
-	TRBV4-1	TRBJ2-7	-	TGCGCCAGCAGCCGAGTGACTAACGGGGCCTCCTACGAGCAGTACTTC	CASSRVTNGASYEQYF
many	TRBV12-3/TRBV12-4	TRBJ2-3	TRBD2	TGTGCCAGCAGTCCCGTAGCGGGGGGTGCCACAGATACGCAGTATTTT	CASSPVAGGATDTQYF
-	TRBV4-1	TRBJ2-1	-	TGTGTCAACAGCCAAGAGGCTATGAATAAGCAGTTCTTC	CVNSQEAMNKQFF